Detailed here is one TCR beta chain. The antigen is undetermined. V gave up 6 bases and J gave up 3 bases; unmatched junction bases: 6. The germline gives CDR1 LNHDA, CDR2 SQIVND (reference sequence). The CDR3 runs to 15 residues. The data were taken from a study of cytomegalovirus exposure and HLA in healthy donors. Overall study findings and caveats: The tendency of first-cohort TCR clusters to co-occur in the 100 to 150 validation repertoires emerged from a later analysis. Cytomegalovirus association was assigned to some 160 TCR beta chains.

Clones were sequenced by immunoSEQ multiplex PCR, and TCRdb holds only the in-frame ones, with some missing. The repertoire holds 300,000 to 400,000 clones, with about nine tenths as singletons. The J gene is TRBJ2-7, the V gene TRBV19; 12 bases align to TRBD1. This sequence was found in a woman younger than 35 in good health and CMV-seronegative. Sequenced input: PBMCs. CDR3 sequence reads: CASSSGQGAGYEQYF. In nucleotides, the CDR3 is TGTGCCAGTAGCTCGGGACAGGGGGCAGGCTACGAGCAGTACTTC. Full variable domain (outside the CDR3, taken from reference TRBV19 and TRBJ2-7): DGGITQSPKYLFRKEGQNVTLSCEQNLNHDAMYWYRQDPGQGLRLIYYSQIVNDFQKGDIAEGYSVSREKKESFPLTVTSAQKNPTAFYLCASSSGQGAGYEQYFGPGTRLTVT.